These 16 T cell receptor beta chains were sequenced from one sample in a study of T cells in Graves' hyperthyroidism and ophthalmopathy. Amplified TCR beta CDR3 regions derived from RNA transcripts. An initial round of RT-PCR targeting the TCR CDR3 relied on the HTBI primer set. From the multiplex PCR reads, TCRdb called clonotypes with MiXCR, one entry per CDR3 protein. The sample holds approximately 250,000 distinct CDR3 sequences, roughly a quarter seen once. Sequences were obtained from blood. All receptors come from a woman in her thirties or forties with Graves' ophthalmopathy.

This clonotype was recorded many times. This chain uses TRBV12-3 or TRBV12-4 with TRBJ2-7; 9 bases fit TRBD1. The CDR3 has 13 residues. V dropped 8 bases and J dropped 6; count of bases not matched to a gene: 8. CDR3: CASGRTGVSEQYF. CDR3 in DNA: TGTGCCAGCGGTCGGACAGGGGTAAGCGAGCAGTACTTC.

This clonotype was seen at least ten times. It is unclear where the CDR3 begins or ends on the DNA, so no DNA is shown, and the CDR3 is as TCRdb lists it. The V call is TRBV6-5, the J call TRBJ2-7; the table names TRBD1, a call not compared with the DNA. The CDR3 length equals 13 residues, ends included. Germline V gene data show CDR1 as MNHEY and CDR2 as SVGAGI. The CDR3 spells CASSTSRGHEQYF.

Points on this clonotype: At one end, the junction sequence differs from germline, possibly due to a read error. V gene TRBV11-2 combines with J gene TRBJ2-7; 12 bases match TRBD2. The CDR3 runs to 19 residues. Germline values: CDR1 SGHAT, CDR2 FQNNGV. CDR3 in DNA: TGTGCCAGCAGCTTAGTGGGGCTAGCGGGAGGGCTTAGCTCCCACGAGCAGTACTTC. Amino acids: CASSLVGLAGGLSSHEQYF.

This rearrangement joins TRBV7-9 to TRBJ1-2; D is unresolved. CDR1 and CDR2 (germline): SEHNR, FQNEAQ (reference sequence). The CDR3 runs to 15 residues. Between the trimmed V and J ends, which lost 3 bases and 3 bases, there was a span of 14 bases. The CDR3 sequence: CASSLEGFGYYGYTF. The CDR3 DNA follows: TGTGCCAGCAGCTTGGAAGGCTTCGGTTACTATGGCTACACCTTC.

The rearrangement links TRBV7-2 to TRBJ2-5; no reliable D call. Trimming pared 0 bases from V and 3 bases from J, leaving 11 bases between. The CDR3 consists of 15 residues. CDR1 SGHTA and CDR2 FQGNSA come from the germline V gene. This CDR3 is CASSLARGRKETQYF. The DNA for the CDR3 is TGTGCCAGCAGCTTAGCGCGTGGACGGAAAGAGACCCAGTACTTC.

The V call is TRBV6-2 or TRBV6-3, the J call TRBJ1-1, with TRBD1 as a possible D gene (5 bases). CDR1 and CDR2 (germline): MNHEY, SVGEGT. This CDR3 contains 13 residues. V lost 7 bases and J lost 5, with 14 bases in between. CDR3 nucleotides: TGTGCCAGCACCCTACAGGAATGGACTGAAGCTTTCTTT. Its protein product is CASTLQEWTEAFF.

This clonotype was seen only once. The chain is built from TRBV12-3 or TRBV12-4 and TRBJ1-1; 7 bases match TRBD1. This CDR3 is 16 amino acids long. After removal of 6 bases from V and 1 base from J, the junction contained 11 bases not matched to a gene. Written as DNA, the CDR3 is TGTGCCAGCAGCCCCCTGGACAGGCGGGGGAACACTGAAGCTTTCTTT. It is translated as CASSPLDRRGNTEAFF.

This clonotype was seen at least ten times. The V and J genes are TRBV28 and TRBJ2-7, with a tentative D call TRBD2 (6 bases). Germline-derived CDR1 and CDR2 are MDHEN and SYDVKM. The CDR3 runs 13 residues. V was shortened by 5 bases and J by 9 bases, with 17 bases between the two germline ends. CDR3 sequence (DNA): TGTGCCAGCAGTGGGGACTTTTTATTCGGGCAGTACTTC. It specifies CASSGDFLFGQYF.

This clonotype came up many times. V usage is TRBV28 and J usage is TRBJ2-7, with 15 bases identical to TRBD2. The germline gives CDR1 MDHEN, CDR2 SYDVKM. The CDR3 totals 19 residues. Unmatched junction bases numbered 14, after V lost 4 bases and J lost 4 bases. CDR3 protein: CASSSEHWTSGRAGYEQYF. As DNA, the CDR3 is TGTGCCAGCAGTTCCGAACACTGGACTAGCGGGAGGGCCGGGTACGAGCAGTACTTC.

In DNA, the CDR3 is TGTGCCAGCAGGCGGCCAAATTGGGAAACCCTCCACCAAGAGACCCAGTACTTC. It is translated as CASRRPNWETLHQETQYF. J is TRBJ2-5 and V is TRBV6-1; D is uncertain. The V and J ends lost 6 bases and 0 bases respectively, with 23 bases between them. Per the germline V gene, CDR1 is MNHNS and CDR2 is SASEGT. The CDR3 sequence is 18 residues long.

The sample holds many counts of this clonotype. The CDR3 region has the DNA TGTGCCAGCAGTTTAAGACTGTTCTCTGGAAACACCATATATTTT. Its protein product is CASSLRLFSGNTIYF. V is TRBV28 and J is TRBJ1-3; no reliable D call. V was clipped by 2 bases and J by 0 bases, with 8 bases between them. Per germline, CDR1 MDHEN and CDR2 SYDVKM. The CDR3 extends over 15 amino acids. The whole variable domain, filled in from reference TRBV28 and TRBJ1-3, reads DVKVTQSSRYLVKRTGEKVFLECVQDMDHENMFWYRQDPGLGLRLIYFSYDVKMKEKGDIPEGYSVSREKKERFSLILESASTNQTSMYLCASSLRLFSGNTIYFGEGSWLTVV.

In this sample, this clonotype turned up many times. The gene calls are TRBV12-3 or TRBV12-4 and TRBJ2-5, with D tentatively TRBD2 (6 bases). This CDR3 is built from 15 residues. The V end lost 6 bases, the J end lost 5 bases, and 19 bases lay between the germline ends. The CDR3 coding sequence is TGTGCCAGCAGCCTCCTCCTAGCGCTAAGCGAGACCCAGTACTTC. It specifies CASSLLLALSETQYF.

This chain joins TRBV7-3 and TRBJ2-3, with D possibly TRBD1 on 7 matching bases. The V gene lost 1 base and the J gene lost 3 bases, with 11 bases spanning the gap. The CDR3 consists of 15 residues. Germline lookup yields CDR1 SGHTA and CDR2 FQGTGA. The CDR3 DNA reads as TGTGCCAGCAGCTTAATAGCAGGGGGGACAGATACGCAGTATTTT. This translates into CASSLIAGGTDTQYF.

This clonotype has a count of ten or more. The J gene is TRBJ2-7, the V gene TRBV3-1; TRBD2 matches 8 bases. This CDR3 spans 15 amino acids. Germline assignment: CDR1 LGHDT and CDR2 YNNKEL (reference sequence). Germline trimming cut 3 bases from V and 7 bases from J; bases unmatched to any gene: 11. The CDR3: CASSQPTGLGGEQYF. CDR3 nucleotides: TGTGCCAGCAGCCAGCCCACGGGACTAGGCGGTGAGCAGTACTTC.

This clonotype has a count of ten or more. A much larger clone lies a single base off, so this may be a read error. In nucleotides, the CDR3 is TGTGCCAGCACTGAGACTATGGCCCTCTACGAGCAGTACTTC. This gives the protein CASTETMALYEQYF. The chain couples TRBV28 to TRBJ2-7; the D gene is possibly TRBD2 (5 bases). Between the trimmed V and J ends, which lost 7 bases and 3 bases, there was a span of 16 bases. CDR1 and CDR2 (germline): MDHEN, SYDVKM. The CDR3 contains 14 residues.

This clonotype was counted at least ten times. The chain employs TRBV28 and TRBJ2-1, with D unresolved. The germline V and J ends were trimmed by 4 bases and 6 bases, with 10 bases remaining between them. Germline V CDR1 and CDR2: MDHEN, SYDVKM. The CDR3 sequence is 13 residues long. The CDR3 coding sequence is TGTGCCAGCAGTTCCCTGAGGAGCAATGAGCAGTTCTTC. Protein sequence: CASSSLRSNEQFF.